This T cell receptor beta chain came from a study of CD8 T cells in ankylosing spondylitis. This clonotype has just a few counts. Antigen specificity is unknown. TCRdb analysed the 5' RACE reads with MiXCR anew, one entry per CDR3 protein. This table has about 9,700 distinct CDR3 sequences, roughly 6.4% appearing once. Study-wide findings and caveats: Those disease-linked clones were CD8+; they were also relatively rare in peripheral blood.

In germline, CDR1 is SGDLS, CDR2 YYNGEE. Between the trimmed V and J ends, which lost 4 bases and 4 bases, there was a span of 13 bases. The CDR3 is 14 residues long. Sequencing used blood, either unsorted or a sorted T cell fraction (not recorded which). The chain carries TRBV9 and TRBJ2-3; a possible D gene is TRBD2 (6 bases). The TCR was taken from a female donor with ankylosing spondylitis or in good health (not recorded which). The CDR3 region is CASSIRLGADTQYF. DNA for the CDR3: TGTGCCAGCAGCATACGACTAGGGGCAGATACGCAGTATTTT.